The T cell receptor (beta chain) under discussion was sequenced for a study of cytomegalovirus exposure and HLA in healthy donors. The study's findings and limits: CMV antigen specificity of three CMV-associated chains was confirmed in vitro. Most TCR sequences were seen very rarely across donors, but some public TCRs occurred in many.

The assay was immunoSEQ multiplex PCR, and TCRdb's table has in-frame clones only and misses some. Altogether some 83,000 clones are present, around 94% being singletons, with the ten largest covering less than 2.5%. This clone was observed a few times. The antigen is undetermined. Among the roughly 110 subjects of the validation cohort, separate from the approximately 670-subject first cohort, were the donors. The specimen sequenced was PBMCs. The receptor was isolated from a woman under 30 in good health and CMV-seronegative.

Here the CDR3 DNA reads TGTGCCAGCAGCCTACACCAGCCGGGGGGGTACACCCCCTACGAGCAGTACTTC. Translated: CASSLHQPGGYTPYEQYF. This chain connects TRBV7-9 to TRBJ2-7, with TRBD2 identical over 8 bases. The CDR3 consists of 18 residues. Germline CDR1 is SEHNR and CDR2 is FQNEAQ (reference sequence). Trimming took 5 bases from V and 2 from J; bases not matched to a gene: 17.